Listed here are 11 T cell receptor beta chains from one sample, sequenced in a study of blood T cell repertoires in COVID-19. Profiling relied on immunoSEQ multiplex PCR, and the TCRdb table lists in-frame clones only, not all of them. The data contain 320,000 or so clones, about nine tenths of them singletons. The sample taken for sequencing was PBMCs or T cells enriched from blood (not recorded which). These receptors were obtained from a man aged 55-75 years who had recovered from COVID-19.

V usage is TRBV28 and J usage is TRBJ2-7; 7 nucleotides match TRBD2. This CDR3 is built from 15 residues. CDR1 and CDR2 (germline): MDHEN, SYDVKM. Trimming removed 2 bases from V and 0 bases from J; junction bases left unmatched: 4. The CDR3 region has the DNA TGTGCCAGCAGTTTAGGGGCTAGCGGCTCCTACGAGCAGTACTTC. It yields the protein CASSLGASGSYEQYF.

The V call is TRBV5-3, the J call TRBJ1-5; D is unclear. TRBV5-3 is an ORF, and what it does is uncertain. This CDR3 spans 15 amino acids. V was clipped by 7 bases and J by 6 bases, with 20 bases between them. The DNA for the CDR3 is TGTGCCAGACCCCCAAAGACACAGATCAGTCAGCCCCAGCATTTT. This codes for CARPPKTQISQPQHF.

The chain joins TRBV6-5 to TRBJ1-6; D is ambiguous. The CDR3 contains 16 residues. V was trimmed by 2 bases and J by 0 bases, leaving 8 bases between them. Germline V lookup: CDR1 MNHEY, CDR2 SVGAGI. CDR3 in amino acids: CASSYGWSSYNSPLHF. The DNA of the CDR3 is TGTGCCAGCAGTTACGGCTGGAGCTCCTATAATTCACCCCTCCACTTT.

The J gene is TRBJ1-3, the V gene TRBV6-5; the D is unclear. CDR1 is MNHEY and CDR2 is SVGAGI in the germline V gene. V gave up 0 bases and J gave up 0 bases, with 6 bases separating them. The CDR3 is 15 amino acids. CDR3 DNA: TGTGCCAGCAGTTACTCTAGCATCTCTGGAAACACCATATATTTT. This sequence encodes CASSYSSISGNTIYF.

The rearrangement joins TRBV20-1 to TRBJ2-3; maybe TRBD2 (6 bases). The germline V gene has CDR1 DFQATT and CDR2 SNEGSKA (reference sequence). This CDR3 contains 13 residues. V was shortened by 3 bases and J by 5 bases, with 12 bases between the two germline ends. CDR3 DNA: TGCAGTGCTAGTAGGCGGGGCCAAGATACGCAGTATTTT. Protein: CSASRRGQDTQYF.

This chain connects TRBV27 to TRBJ1-1, with TRBD1 as a possible D gene (5 bases). The CDR3 is 14 amino acids. Trimming stripped 11 bases from V and 4 bases from J, with 20 bases between. CDR1 and CDR2 from the germline V gene are MNHEY and SMNVEV (reference sequence). The CDR3 is CASAPTGGVTEAFF. CDR3 coding DNA: TGTGCCTCCGCCCCCACGGGGGGGGTCACTGAAGCTTTCTTT.

The chain links TRBV11-3 to TRBJ1-5; no clear D. Germline-derived CDR1 and CDR2 are SGHNT and YENEEA. V was pared by 2 bases and J by 2 bases, with 10 bases between. The CDR3 has 15 amino acids. The CDR3 spells CASSLQATGNQPQHF. The CDR3, as DNA: TGTGCCAGCAGCTTACAAGCTACGGGCAATCAGCCCCAGCATTTT.

V gene TRBV24-1 combines with J gene TRBJ1-1, with 9 bases identical to TRBD1. V shed 7 bases, J shed 4 bases, and the junction held 6 bases outside the gene matches. This CDR3 has 14 amino acids. Germline lookup yields CDR1 KGHDR and CDR2 SFDVKD. DNA for the CDR3: TGTGCCACCAGACGGACAGGGGCCAGCACTGAAGCTTTCTTT. This gives the protein CATRRTGASTEAFF.

This chain uses TRBV15 with TRBJ2-3, with D perhaps matching TRBD2 (6 bases). V was pared by 4 bases and J by 13 bases, with 15 bases between. The CDR3 consists of 12 residues. Germline values: CDR1 LNHNV, CDR2 YYDKDF (reference sequence). The CDR3 DNA reads as TGTGCCACCAGCACGGCCGCCGGACTAAAGTATTTT. Translating it yields CATSTAAGLKYF.

This chain joins TRBV29-1 and TRBJ1-5; D is unresolved. Germline assignment: CDR1 SQVTM and CDR2 ANQGSEA. The length of the CDR3 is 14 residues. Trimming took 7 bases from V and 2 from J, leaving 15 bases between them. In DNA, the CDR3 is TGCAGCGCCGCGACTGGGAGTGGCAATCAGCCCCAGCATTTT. This codes for CSAATGSGNQPQHF.

This chain links TRBV28 with TRBJ2-1; TRBD1 aligns across 7 bases. The J segment lost 0 bases and the V segment lost 5 bases, leaving 4 bases of the junction unmatched. Germline V gene sequence: CDR1 MDHEN, CDR2 SYDVKM. The CDR3 loop spans 15 amino acids. The CDR3 DNA is TGTGCCAGCAGTCTGACAGGGAGCTCCTACAATGAGCAGTTCTTC. This sequence encodes CASSLTGSSYNEQFF.